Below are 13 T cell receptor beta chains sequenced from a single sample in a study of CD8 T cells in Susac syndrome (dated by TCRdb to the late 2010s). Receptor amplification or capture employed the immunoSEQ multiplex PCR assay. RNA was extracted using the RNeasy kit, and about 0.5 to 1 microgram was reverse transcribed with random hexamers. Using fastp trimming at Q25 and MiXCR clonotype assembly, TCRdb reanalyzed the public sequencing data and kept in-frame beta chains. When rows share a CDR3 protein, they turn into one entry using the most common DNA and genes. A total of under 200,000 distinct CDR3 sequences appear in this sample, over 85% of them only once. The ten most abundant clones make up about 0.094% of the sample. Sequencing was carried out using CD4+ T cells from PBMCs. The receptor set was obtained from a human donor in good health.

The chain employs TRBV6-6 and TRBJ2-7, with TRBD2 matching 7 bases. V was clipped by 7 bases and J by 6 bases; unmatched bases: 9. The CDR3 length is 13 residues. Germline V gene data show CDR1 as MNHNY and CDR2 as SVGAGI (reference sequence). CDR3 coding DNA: TGTGCCAGCACACGAGCGGGATATGGCGAGCAGTACGTC. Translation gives CASTRAGYGEQYV.

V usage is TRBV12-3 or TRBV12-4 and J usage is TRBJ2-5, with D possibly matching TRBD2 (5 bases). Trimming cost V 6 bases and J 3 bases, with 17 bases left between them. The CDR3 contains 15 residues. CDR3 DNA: TGTGCCAGCAGCTCGGGCGCTCAGAGGGAAGAGACCCAGTACTTC. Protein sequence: CASSSGAQREETQYF.

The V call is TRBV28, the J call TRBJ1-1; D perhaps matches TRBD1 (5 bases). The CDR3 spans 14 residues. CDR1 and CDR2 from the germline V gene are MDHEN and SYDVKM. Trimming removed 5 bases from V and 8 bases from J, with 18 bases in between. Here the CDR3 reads CASSPPGPRPEAFF. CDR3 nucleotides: TGTGCCAGCAGTCCACCAGGGCCTCGACCCGAAGCTTTCTTT.

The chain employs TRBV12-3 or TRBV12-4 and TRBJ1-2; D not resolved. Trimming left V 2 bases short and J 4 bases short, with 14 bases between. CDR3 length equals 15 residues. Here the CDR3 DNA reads TGTGCCAGCAGTTTACTCGGATCGGGAAGCTATGGCTACACCTTC. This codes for CASSLLGSGSYGYTF.

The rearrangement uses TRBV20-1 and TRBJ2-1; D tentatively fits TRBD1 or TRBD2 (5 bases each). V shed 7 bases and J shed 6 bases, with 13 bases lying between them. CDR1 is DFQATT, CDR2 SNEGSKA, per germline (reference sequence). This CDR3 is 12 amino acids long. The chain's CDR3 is CSVSPGTNEQFF. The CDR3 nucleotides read TGCAGTGTCAGCCCAGGGACCAATGAGCAGTTCTTC.

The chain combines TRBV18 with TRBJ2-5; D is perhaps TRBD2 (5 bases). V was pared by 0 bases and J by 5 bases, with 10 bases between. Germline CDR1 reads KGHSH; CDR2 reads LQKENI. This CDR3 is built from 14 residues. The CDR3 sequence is CASSPPPGGETQYF. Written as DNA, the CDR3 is TGTGCCAGCTCACCACCCCCAGGCGGGGAGACCCAGTACTTC.

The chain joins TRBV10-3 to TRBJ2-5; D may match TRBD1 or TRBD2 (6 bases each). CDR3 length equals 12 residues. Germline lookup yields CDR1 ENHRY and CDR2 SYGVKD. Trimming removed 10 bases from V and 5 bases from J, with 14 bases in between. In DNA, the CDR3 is TGTGCCACGCGAGGGGGGATGGAGACCCAGTACTTC. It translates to CATRGGMETQYF.

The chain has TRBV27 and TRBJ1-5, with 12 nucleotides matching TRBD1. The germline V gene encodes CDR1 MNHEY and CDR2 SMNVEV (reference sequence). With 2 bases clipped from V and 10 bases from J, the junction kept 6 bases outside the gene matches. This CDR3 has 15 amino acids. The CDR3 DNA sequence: TGTGCCAGCAGTTTACAGGGACAGGGGGCTCTACCCCAGCATTTT. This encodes CASSLQGQGALPQHF.

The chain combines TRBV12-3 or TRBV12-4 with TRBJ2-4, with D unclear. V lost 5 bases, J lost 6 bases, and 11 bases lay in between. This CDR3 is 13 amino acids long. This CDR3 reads CASSPGSGNIQYF. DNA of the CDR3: TGTGCCAGCAGTCCGGGTTCGGGAAACATTCAGTACTTC.

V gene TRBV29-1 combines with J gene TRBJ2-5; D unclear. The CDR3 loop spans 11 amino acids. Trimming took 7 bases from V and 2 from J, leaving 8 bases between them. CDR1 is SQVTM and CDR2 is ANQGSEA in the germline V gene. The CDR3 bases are TGCAGCGCAGAACTTCAAGAGACCCAGTACTTC. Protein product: CSAELQETQYF.

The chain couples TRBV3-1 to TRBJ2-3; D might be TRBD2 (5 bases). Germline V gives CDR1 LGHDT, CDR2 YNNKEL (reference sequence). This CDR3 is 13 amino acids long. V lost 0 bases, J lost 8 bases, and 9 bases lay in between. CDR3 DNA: TGTGCCAGCAGCCAAGAGAGCCGGGGTACGCAGTATTTT. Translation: CASSQESRGTQYF.

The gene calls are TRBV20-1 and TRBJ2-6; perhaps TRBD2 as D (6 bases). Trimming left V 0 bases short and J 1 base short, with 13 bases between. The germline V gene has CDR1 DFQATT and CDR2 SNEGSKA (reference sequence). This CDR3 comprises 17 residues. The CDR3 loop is CSARDSYSGSGANVLTF. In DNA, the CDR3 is TGCAGTGCTAGAGACTCTTATAGCGGTTCTGGGGCCAACGTCCTGACTTTC.

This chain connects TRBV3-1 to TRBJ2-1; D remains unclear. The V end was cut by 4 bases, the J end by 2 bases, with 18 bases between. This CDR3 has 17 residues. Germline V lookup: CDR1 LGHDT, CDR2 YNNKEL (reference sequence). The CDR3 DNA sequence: TGTGCCAGCAGCCGCTGGGGTTTAGTAAGCGCCTACAATGAGCAGTTCTTC. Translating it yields CASSRWGLVSAYNEQFF.